These T cell receptor beta chains were read from a single sample in a study of early T cells in non-severe SARS-CoV-2 infection. Via MiXCR, TCRdb re-called the 5' RACE reads, giving one row per CDR3 protein. The data contain around 61,000 distinct CDR3 sequences, more than 10% of them singletons. The sequenced sample was whole blood. These TCRs come from an adult who was a healthcare worker with PCR-confirmed SARS-CoV-2 infection or an uninfected control (not recorded which). The CDR3 runs from the conserved cysteine through the conserved F or W. The D gene is left open where the match is weak. Only some rows state a clone size, as once, few, many or a class for expanded clones.

J gene,CDR3 length,V gene,clone size,D gene,CDR3 protein,CDR3 DNA
TRBJ2-7,15,TRBV2,many,TRBD2,CASSLRVLAGGEQYF,TGTGCCAGCAGTCTTCGGGTACTAGCGGGGGGCGAGCAGTACTTC
TRBJ2-1,16,TRBV7-9,few,-,CASSPPTDLSYNEQFF,TGTGCCAGCAGCCCACCCACGGACCTATCCTACAATGAGCAGTTCTTC
TRBJ2-3,20,TRBV7-8,many,-,CASSLSAGSHGGPEADTQYF,TGTGCCAGCAGCTTATCAGCGGGCTCGCATGGGGGGCCAGAGGCAGATACGCAGTATTTT
TRBJ1-2,17,TRBV2,many,-,CASSATSNGPRDHGYTF,TGTGCCAGCAGTGCGACATCTAACGGGCCGAGGGACCACGGCTACACCTTC
TRBJ1-2,14,TRBV4-3,-,-,CASSQQGARFGYTF,TGCGCCAGCAGCCAACAGGGCGCCCGCTTTGGCTACACCTTC
TRBJ1-2,12,TRBV7-6,-,-,CASSPLDHGYTF,TGTGCCAGCAGCCCCTTGGACCATGGCTACACCTTC
TRBJ2-5,12,TRBV3-1,-,-,CASSHAVETQYF,TGTGCCAGCAGCCATGCGGTGGAGACCCAGTACTTC
TRBJ1-2,10,TRBV29-1,few,-,CSVEEETPKF,TGCAGCGTTGAAGAGGAGACACCCAAATTC
TRBJ1-2,11,TRBV18,many,-,CASSPKTSNTF,TGTGCCAGCTCACCAAAGACGAGCAACACCTTC
TRBJ2-3,14,TRBV7-9,-,-,CGSLGEAFTDTQYF,TGTGGTTCTCTCGGTGAAGCATTCACAGATACGCAGTATTTT
TRBJ2-7,13,TRBV6-5,many,TRBD1,CASMRTGDPEQYF,TGTGCCAGCATGAGGACAGGGGATCCCGAGCAGTACTTC
TRBJ2-7,13,TRBV6-2/TRBV6-3,-,TRBD1,CASIRDSSYEQYF,TGTGCCAGCATACGGGACAGTTCCTACGAGCAGTACTTC
TRBJ2-3,17,TRBV6-5,few,TRBD2,CASSYRVAGTAPDTQYF,TGTGCCAGCAGTTACAGGGTAGCGGGGACTGCCCCAGATACGCAGTATTTT
TRBJ2-2,15,TRBV6-5,-,TRBD2,CASSSPGGGTGELFF,TGTGCCAGCAGTTCCCCGGGGGGGGGCACCGGGGAGCTGTTTTTT
TRBJ2-2,18,TRBV6-2/TRBV6-3,-,-,CASSYSAHRRDHTGELFF,TGTGCCAGCAGTTACTCCGCCCATAGGCGCGACCACACCGGGGAGCTGTTTTTT
TRBJ1-5,13,TRBV18,few,-,CASSPEGSQPQHF,TGTGCCAGCTCACCGGAGGGCAGCCAGCCCCAGCATTTT
TRBJ2-5,15,TRBV18,few,-,CASSPLGTLGETQYF,TGTGCCAGCTCACCACTGGGGACTTTGGGCGAGACCCAGTACTTC
TRBJ1-1,13,TRBV10-2,many,-,CASSEMGGPEAFF,TGCGCCAGCAGTGAGATGGGAGGGCCTGAAGCTTTCTTT
TRBJ1-6,14,TRBV20-1,many,TRBD1,CSATRTGENSPLHF,TGCAGTGCTACACGGACAGGGGAGAATTCACCCCTCCACTTT
TRBJ2-1,16,TRBV20-1,many,-,CSAPASDTQENNEQFF,TGCAGTGCCCCGGCCTCGGACACTCAAGAAAACAATGAGCAGTTCTTC
TRBJ2-7,14,TRBV3-1,many,TRBD1,CASSLGQDSREQYF,TGTGCCAGCAGCCTGGGACAGGATTCGCGGGAGCAGTACTTC
TRBJ1-5,13,TRBV19,many,-,CASSTQGHQPQHF,TGTGCCAGTAGTACTCAGGGACATCAGCCCCAGCATTTT
TRBJ1-2,16,TRBV10-3,-,-,CAISERSHPQPYGYTF,TGTGCCATCAGCGAGAGGTCACACCCCCAACCCTATGGCTACACCTTC
TRBJ2-5,12,TRBV20-1,many,-,CSASQPWGTQYF,TGCAGTGCTAGCCAGCCGTGGGGGACCCAGTACTTC
TRBJ1-1,14,TRBV29-1,many,-,CSVDRSRKNTEAFF,TGCAGCGTTGATCGGTCCCGGAAGAACACTGAAGCTTTCTTT
TRBJ2-4,15,TRBV19,many,-,CASNVVGWSKNIQYF,TGTGCCAGTAATGTCGTCGGGTGGTCCAAAAACATTCAGTACTTC
TRBJ2-5,16,TRBV5-3,many,TRBD2,CARSVSLCGGEETQYF,TGTGCCAGAAGCGTATCACTTTGCGGGGGAGAAGAGACCCAGTACTTC
TRBJ1-2,16,TRBV9,-,-,CASSVVSSAGNYGYTF,TGTGCCAGCAGCGTAGTTAGTTCTGCAGGGAACTATGGCTACACCTTC
TRBJ1-1,15,TRBV6-1,-,TRBD1,CATVRRSRGDTEAFF,TGTGCCACCGTTCGAAGGTCCAGGGGGGACACTGAAGCTTTCTTT
TRBJ1-3,15,TRBV20-1,many,-,CSARDLGGAGNTIYF,TGCAGTGCTAGAGATCTGGGAGGGGCTGGAAACACCATATATTTT
TRBJ1-4,14,TRBV4-2,-,-,CASSQGTLNEKLFF,TGTGCCAGCAGCCAGGGGACGCTGAATGAAAAACTGTTTTTT
TRBJ2-7,15,TRBV20-1,-,TRBD1,CSARGPGQVSYEQYF,TGCAGTGCTAGAGGCCCAGGACAGGTTTCCTACGAGCAGTACTTC
TRBJ2-2,13,TRBV29-1,many,-,CSARQTNTGELFF,TGCAGCGCTCGACAGACTAACACCGGGGAGCTGTTTTTT
TRBJ2-1,15,TRBV20-1,many,-,CSASTGAGSYNEQFF,TGCAGTGCTAGTACGGGCGCAGGGTCCTACAATGAGCAGTTCTTC
TRBJ1-1,11,TRBV6-2/TRBV6-3,many,-,CAVGRKTEAFF,TGTGCCGTTGGACGAAAGACTGAAGCTTTCTTT
TRBJ1-1,16,TRBV19,many,TRBD1,CASSNRDSNWNTEAFF,TGTGCCAGTAGTAATAGGGACAGCAACTGGAACACTGAAGCTTTCTTT
TRBJ2-7,15,TRBV20-1,many,TRBD2,CSARVLAGGFYEQYF,TGCAGTGCTAGAGTACTAGCGGGGGGTTTCTACGAGCAGTACTTC
TRBJ2-5,14,TRBV20-1,few,TRBD2,CSANPSGGQETQYF,TGCAGTGCTAACCCTAGCGGGGGTCAAGAGACCCAGTACTTC
TRBJ2-3,14,TRBV7-9,many,-,CASSLGGITDTQYF,TGTGCCAGCAGCTTAGGAGGAATCACAGATACGCAGTATTTT
TRBJ2-1,12,TRBV7-9,many,-,CASSLQGDEQFF,TGTGCCAGCAGCTTACAAGGTGATGAGCAGTTCTTC
TRBJ1-2,13,TRBV7-9,-,-,CASSPGAVYGYTF,TGTGCCAGCTCCCCTGGGGCAGTCTATGGCTACACCTTC
TRBJ2-3,14,TRBV9,once,-,CASSPSGAGDTQYF,TGTGCCAGCAGCCCCTCGGGCGCCGGAGATACGCAGTATTTT
TRBJ2-7,14,TRBV29-1,-,-,CSATWGRSPYEQYF,TGCAGCGCCACGTGGGGGAGGTCCCCCTACGAGCAGTACTTC
TRBJ2-4,14,TRBV12-3/TRBV12-4,-,-,CASSKAEFKNIQYF,TGTGCCAGCAGTAAAGCGGAATTCAAAAACATTCAGTACTTC
TRBJ1-2,15,TRBV15,few,TRBD1,CATSRDDAGGKGYTF,TGTGCCACCAGCAGAGATGATGCAGGGGGCAAAGGCTACACCTTC
TRBJ1-1,13,TRBV9,few,TRBD1,CASSWGTGAEAFF,TGTGCCAGCAGCTGGGGGACAGGCGCTGAAGCTTTCTTT